The rows below give T cell receptor beta chains drawn from one sample of a study of shared clonotypes between healthy human individuals. TCRdb's table, derived via immunoSEQ multiplex PCR, lists solely in-frame clones and lacks some. The table includes around 1.9 million clones, roughly 91% detected once. The sample was naive CD8+ T cells from PBMCs. The receptors stem from a young man in good health. Some clones in this sample may be carry-over from other donors' samples. Each CDR3 is given with its conserved first and last residue. The order of the fields is V gene, J gene, D gene, clone size, CDR3 DNA, CDR3 protein. A D gene is named only where the DNA matches it firmly. Size is omitted from some rows. Given values are once, few, many or a class for expanded clones.

>TRBV4-1|TRBJ2-3|TRBD1|.
TGCGCCAGCAGCCAAGATGGGACAGGGCCAAGGGTGAATACGCAGTATTTT
CASSQDGTGPRVNTQYF
>TRBV28|TRBJ2-7|TRBD1|.
TGTGCCAGCAGTTCAGGGACAGGTTTATCCTACGAGCAGTACTTC
CASSSGTGLSYEQYF
>TRBV9|TRBJ1-1|.|.
TGTGCCAGCAGCGTACCGAGGGGAGGGAACACTGAAGCTTTCTTT
CASSVPRGGNTEAFF
>TRBV7-8|TRBJ1-5|TRBD1|.
TGTGCCAGCAGCTTAAATACCCCACAGGGGTGGAAGTATAGCAATCAGCCCCAGCATTTT
CASSLNTPQGWKYSNQPQHF
>TRBV28|TRBJ2-7|.|.
TGTGCCAGCAGTCCTTTTGGGGCTACCTACGAGCAGTACTTC
CASSPFGATYEQYF
>TRBV11-2|TRBJ2-1|.|.
TGTGCCAGCAGCTCACGTCGGGGGTACAATGAGCAGTTCTTC
CASSSRRGYNEQFF
>TRBV2|TRBJ2-7|TRBD2|.
TGTGCCAGCAGAGCCGCTAGCGGGAGGGCCTACGAGCAGTACTTC
CASRAASGRAYEQYF
>TRBV19|TRBJ1-1|TRBD1|once
TGTGCCAGTAGTACTCTTCCAGGACAGGGAAGGGACACTGAAGCTTTCTTT
CASSTLPGQGRDTEAFF
>TRBV7-6|TRBJ2-5|.|.
TGTGCCAGCAGCTTAGTTAGGACAGCTCAAGAGACCCAGTACTTC
CASSLVRTAQETQYF
>TRBV10-3|TRBJ2-1|TRBD1|.
TGTGCCATCACCCGTCCGGGACAGGGGGACAATGAGCAGTTCTTC
CAITRPGQGDNEQFF
>TRBV27|TRBJ1-6|.|.
TGTGCCAGCAGTCCATCAGGGGCCAATTCACCCCTCCACTTT
CASSPSGANSPLHF
>TRBV28|TRBJ1-4|.|.
TGTGCCAGCACCAAACAGGGTAGGAATGAAAAACTGTTTTTT
CASTKQGRNEKLFF
>TRBV7-9|TRBJ1-2|.|.
TGTGCCAGCAGCTTAGTCATCAGTCGCAGCGAAAACTATGGCTACACCTTC
CASSLVISRSENYGYTF
>TRBV19|TRBJ2-7|TRBD2|.
TGTGCCAGTGCCGTGATAGCGGGACAACAATACGAGCAGTACTTC
CASAVIAGQQYEQYF
>TRBV27|TRBJ1-4|.|.
TGTGCCAGCGCCGCCGATTTCACAACTAATGAAAAACTGTTTTTT
CASAADFTTNEKLFF
>TRBV7-9|TRBJ2-7|.|.
TGTGCCAGCAGCTTAGGCGGCTGGGGCTACGAGCAGTACTTC
CASSLGGWGYEQYF
>TRBV6-6|TRBJ1-1|.|.
TGTGCCAGCAAGCTGACAGATATGAACACTGAAGCTTTCTTT
CASKLTDMNTEAFF
>TRBV9|TRBJ1-1|.|.
TGTGCCAGCAGCGTAGGTACGAGCACTGAAGCTTTCTTT
CASSVGTSTEAFF
>TRBV7-9|TRBJ1-1|.|.
TGTGCCAGCAGCTCCGACCTCCTGAACACTGAAGCTTTCTTT
CASSSDLLNTEAFF
>TRBV28|TRBJ1-3|TRBD1|once
TGTGCCAGCACCAGAGGGGTCTTTGGACAGGGGGCTGGAAACACCATATATTTT
CASTRGVFGQGAGNTIYF
>TRBV13|TRBJ2-7|.|once
TGTGCCAGCAGCTCTGGGTCCTACGAGCAGTACTTC
CASSSGSYEQYF
>TRBV7-9|TRBJ1-1|.|few
TGTGCCAGCAGCTTAGGATACGGGGATGACACTGAAGCTTTCTTT
CASSLGYGDDTEAFF
>TRBV6-1|TRBJ2-7|.|once
TGTGCCAGCAGTGAAGGGACTTCGCCTTCGGGGCTAGACACCTACGAGCAGTACTTC
CASSEGTSPSGLDTYEQYF
>TRBV4-1|TRBJ1-1|.|.
TGCGCCCGCAGCCAAGCCCTGAACACTGAAGCTTTCTTT
CARSQALNTEAFF
>TRBV29-1|TRBJ1-5|TRBD1|.
TGCAGCGTTGGAGGGGGCGGTAATCAGCCCCAGCATTTT
CSVGGGGNQPQHF
>TRBV5-1|TRBJ1-5|.|.
TGCGCCAGCAGCCGGGACGGAGGCAATCAGCCCCAGCATTTT
CASSRDGGNQPQHF
>TRBV4-1|TRBJ2-7|.|.
TGCGCCAGCAGCCAACGCGACAGGGGACTAGTCTACGAGCAGTACTTC
CASSQRDRGLVYEQYF
>TRBV27|TRBJ2-1|.|.
TGTGCCAGCAGACTAAGGGCTTTTTCGGGACAAACAGACAATGAGCAGTTCTTC
CASRLRAFSGQTDNEQFF
>TRBV10-3|TRBJ2-7|.|.
TGTGCCATCAGTGTGGACCCCGGGAATGCAGACGAGCAGTACTTC
CAISVDPGNADEQYF
>TRBV5-6|TRBJ2-1|.|.
TGTGCCAGCAGCTTGGATGGCAACGACAATGAGCAGTTCTTC
CASSLDGNDNEQFF
>TRBV30|TRBJ1-3|.|once
TGTGCCTGGAGTGGCCGGGCAACCTCTGGAAACACCATATATTTT
CAWSGRATSGNTIYF
>TRBV30|TRBJ2-2|TRBD1|.
TGTGCCTGGAACCGGGACAGGGACGCCGGGGAGCTGTTTTTT
CAWNRDRDAGELFF
>TRBV14|TRBJ2-7|.|.
TGTGCCAGCAGCCAAGATTGGACGGCCTACGAGCAGTACTTC
CASSQDWTAYEQYF
>TRBV19|TRBJ2-2|TRBD1|.
TGTGCCAGTAGTATAACGACAGGGGTCAACACCGGGGAGCTGTTTTTT
CASSITTGVNTGELFF
>TRBV19|TRBJ2-7|TRBD1|.
TGTGCCAGTAGGGAACAGGGGGCGTACGAGCAGTACTTC
CASREQGAYEQYF
>TRBV6-1|TRBJ1-2|.|.
TGTGCCAGCAGTGAATTTACCCACGGTAACTATGGCTACACCTTC
CASSEFTHGNYGYTF
>TRBV6-6|TRBJ2-7|.|once
TGTGCCAGCAGTTATTCTGGCAGTACCTACGAGCAGTACTTC
CASSYSGSTYEQYF
>TRBV4-3|TRBJ2-1|.|.
TGCGCCAGCAGCCAAGACAACAATGAGCAGTTCTTC
CASSQDNNEQFF
>TRBV5-6|TRBJ1-2|TRBD1|.
TGTGCCAGCAGCCCGCCGGGACAGGGTACCTATGGCTACACCTTC
CASSPPGQGTYGYTF
>TRBV30|TRBJ2-3|.|.
TGTGCCTGGAGTCAAGTCAGAAACACAGATACGCAGTATTTT
CAWSQVRNTDTQYF